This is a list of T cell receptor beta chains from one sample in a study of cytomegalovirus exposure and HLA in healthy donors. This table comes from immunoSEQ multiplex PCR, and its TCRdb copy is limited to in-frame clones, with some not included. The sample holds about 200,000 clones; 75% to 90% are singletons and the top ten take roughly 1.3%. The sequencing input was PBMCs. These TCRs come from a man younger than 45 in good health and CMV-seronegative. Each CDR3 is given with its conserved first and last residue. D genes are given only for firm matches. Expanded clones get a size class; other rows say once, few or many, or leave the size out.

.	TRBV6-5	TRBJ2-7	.	TGTGCCAGCAGAACCTATTACGAGCAGTACTTC	CASRTYYEQYF
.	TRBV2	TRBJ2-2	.	TGTGCCAGCAGTGAACTCAGGCCCGGGGAGCTGTTTTTT	CASSELRPGELFF
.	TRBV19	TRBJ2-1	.	TGTGCCAGTAGCACCCTAGCGTTGCCCTACAATGAGCAGTTCTTC	CASSTLALPYNEQFF
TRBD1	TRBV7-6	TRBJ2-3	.	TGTGCCAGCAGCCTCCCGACAGGGTCCCCAGATACGCAGTATTTT	CASSLPTGSPDTQYF
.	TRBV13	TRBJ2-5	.	TGTGCCAGCGCCTTGGGACTTGTTGGGGAGACCCAGTACTTC	CASALGLVGETQYF
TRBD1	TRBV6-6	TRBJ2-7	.	TGTGCCAGCAACAAAGGAGGGACAGGGGGATACGAGCAGTACTTC	CASNKGGTGGYEQYF
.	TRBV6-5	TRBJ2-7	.	TGTGCCAGCACAGGGCTGCCCCACGAGCAGTACTTC	CASTGLPHEQYF
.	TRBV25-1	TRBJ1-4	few	TGTGCCAGCAGTGAAGCCGGCAGGGGTGAAAAACTGTTTTTT	CASSEAGRGEKLFF
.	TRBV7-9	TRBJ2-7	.	TGTGCCAGCAGCGACCGGTCGAAAGCGTACGAGCAGTACTTC	CASSDRSKAYEQYF
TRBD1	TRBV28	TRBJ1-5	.	TGTGCCAGCGATACAGGGGTCAATCAGCCCCAGCATTTT	CASDTGVNQPQHF
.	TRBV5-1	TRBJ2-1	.	TGCGCCAGCATATCTGCCCCCGGGGCCTACAATGAGCAGTTCTTC	CASISAPGAYNEQFF
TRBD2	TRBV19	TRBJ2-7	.	TGTGCCAGTAGTATCTCTAGCGGTTACGAGCAGTACTTC	CASSISSGYEQYF
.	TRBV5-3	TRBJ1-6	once	TGTGCCAGAAGCTTGGATAGGTCCTCCGGGGCACCCCTCCACTTT	CARSLDRSSGAPLHF
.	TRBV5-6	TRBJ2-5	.	TGTGCCAGCAGCTTCGGTTCCCAAGAGACCCAGTACTTC	CASSFGSQETQYF
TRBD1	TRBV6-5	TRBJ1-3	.	TGTGCCAGCAGCCCAGGGGGTAGCTCTGGAAACACCATATATTTT	CASSPGGSSGNTIYF
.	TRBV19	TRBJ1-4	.	TGTGCCAGTACCAACGGCCCGGACAGCTATAGGGTAGAACTGTTTTTT	CASTNGPDSYRVELFF
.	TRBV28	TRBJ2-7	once	TGTGCCACTACAGACCTCCACGAGCAGTACTTC	CATTDLHEQYF
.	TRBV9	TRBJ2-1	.	TGTGCCAGCAGCGTACCCGGGGACAAGTCGTTCTTC	CASSVPGDKSFF
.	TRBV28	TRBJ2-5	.	TGTGCATGCACCGGCCAAGAGACCCAGTACTTC	CACTGQETQYF
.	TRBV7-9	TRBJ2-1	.	TGTGCCAGCAGCTTAGTGGGGGGGCACTCCTACAATGAGCAGTTCTTC	CASSLVGGHSYNEQFF
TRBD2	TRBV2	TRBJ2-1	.	TGTGCCAGCAGTGGGGAGGGGACCCAGCAGTTCTTC	CASSGEGTQQFF
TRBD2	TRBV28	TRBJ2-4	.	TGTGCCAGCAGTGAGGCCGCGCGGGAGGGTTCCAAAAACATTCAGTACTTC	CASSEAAREGSKNIQYF
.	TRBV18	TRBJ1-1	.	TGTGCCAGCTCCACAGCTTTGAACACTGAAGCTTTCTTT	CASSTALNTEAFF
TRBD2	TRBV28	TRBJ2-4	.	TGTGCCAGCAGTTTACTAGCGGGGGGTGGGGCCAAAAACAGTCAGTACTTC	CASSLLAGGGAKNSQYF
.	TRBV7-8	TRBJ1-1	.	TGTGCCAGCAGCCTGTACGGACAGAGAACTGAAGCTTTCTTT	CASSLYGQRTEAFF
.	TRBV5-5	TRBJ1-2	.	TGTGCCAGCAGCTCTCGTGAGAACTATGGCTACACCTTC	CASSSRENYGYTF
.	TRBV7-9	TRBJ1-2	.	TGTGCCAGCAGCCAGGGCCAGGGGTACCAACTCTATGGCTACACCTTC	CASSQGQGYQLYGYTF
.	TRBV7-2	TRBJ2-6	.	TGTGCCAGCACCCTAAGACCCCACTCTGGGGCCAACGGCCTGACTTTC	CASTLRPHSGANGLTF
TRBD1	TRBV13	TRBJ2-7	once	TGTGCCAGCAGATTCCGAGGACAGGGGGCTCGGTACGAGCAGTACTTC	CASRFRGQGARYEQYF
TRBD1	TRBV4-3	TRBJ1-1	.	TGCGCCAGCAGCCAGAGCCCGGGACAGAAAGCTTTCTTT	CASSQSPGQKAFF
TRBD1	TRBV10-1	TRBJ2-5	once	TGCGCCAGCAGTGACACCCCAGGGGGCGAAGAGACCCAGTACTTC	CASSDTPGGEETQYF
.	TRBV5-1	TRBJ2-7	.	TGCGCCAGCAGCTTGGCCGGATATCGGGGAATAAGCAATTACGAGCAGTACTTC	CASSLAGYRGISNYEQYF
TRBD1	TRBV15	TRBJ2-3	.	TGTGCCACGCGACAGGGGGAATTAGATACGCAGTATTTT	CATRQGELDTQYF
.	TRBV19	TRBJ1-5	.	TGTGCCAGTAGTACGGAGAATTATCAGCCCCAGCATTTT	CASSTENYQPQHF
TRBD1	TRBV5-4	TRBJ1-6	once	TGTGCCAGCAGCTTGGGACAGGGGAGCTCACCCCTCCACTTT	CASSLGQGSSPLHF
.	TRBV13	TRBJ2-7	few	TGTGCCAGCAGCTTTAGCGGAACAACCTACGAGCAGTACTTC	CASSFSGTTYEQYF
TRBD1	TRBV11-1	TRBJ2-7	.	TGTGCCAGCAGCTTAAAGGGACAGGGGTATCTCTACGAGCAGTACTTC	CASSLKGQGYLYEQYF
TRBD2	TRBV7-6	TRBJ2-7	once	TGTGCCAGCAGCTGGACTAGCGGGAACTACGAGCAGTACTTC	CASSWTSGNYEQYF
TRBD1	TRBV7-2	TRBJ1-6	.	TGTGCCAGCAGCTTAGCGTTAAGGACAGGCGCGGGACCCCTCCACTTT	CASSLALRTGAGPLHF
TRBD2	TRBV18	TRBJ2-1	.	TGTGCCAGCTCAAGTAGCGGGAGGACCTACAATGAGCAGTTCTTC	CASSSSGRTYNEQFF
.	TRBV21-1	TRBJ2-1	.	TGTGCCAGCAGGAACGGACAGGGGACCTCCAGAACTAAATACAATGAGCAGTTCTTC	CASRNGQGTSRTKYNEQFF
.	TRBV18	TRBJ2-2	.	TGTGCCAGCTCACCACAAGACGGGGCCGGGGAGCTGTTTTTT	CASSPQDGAGELFF
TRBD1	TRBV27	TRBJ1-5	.	TGTGCCAGCAGTTTACAGGGGGCGAATCAGCCCCAGCATTTT	CASSLQGANQPQHF
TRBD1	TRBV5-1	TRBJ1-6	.	TGCGCCAGCAGCTTGGCTCCGTCCGGGACAGAAGATTCACCCCTCCACTTT	CASSLAPSGTEDSPLHF
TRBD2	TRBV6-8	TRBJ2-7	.	TGTGCCAGCAGTTACGAGGCGCTAGCGGGGACCGAGCAGTACTTC	CASSYEALAGTEQYF
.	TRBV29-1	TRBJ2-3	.	TGCAGCGTTTTTTGGGGACTTACTAGCACAGATACGCAGTATTTT	CSVFWGLTSTDTQYF
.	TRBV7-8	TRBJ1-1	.	TGTGCCAGCAGCTCCGATTCAGTTATGAACACTGAAGCTTTCTTT	CASSSDSVMNTEAFF